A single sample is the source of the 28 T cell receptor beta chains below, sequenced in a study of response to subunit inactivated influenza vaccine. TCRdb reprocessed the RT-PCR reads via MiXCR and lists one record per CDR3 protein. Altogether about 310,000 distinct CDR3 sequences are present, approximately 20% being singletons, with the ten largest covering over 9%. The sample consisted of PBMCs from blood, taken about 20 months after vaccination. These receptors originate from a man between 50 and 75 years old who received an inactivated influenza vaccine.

CDR3 loop: CAISGGTDLAKNIQYF. The DNA of the CDR3 is TGTGCCATCAGTGGTGGGACAGATCTAGCCAAAAACATTCAGTACTTC. The V gene is TRBV10-3, the J gene TRBJ2-4; 7 positions agree with TRBD1. The junction had 6 bases not matched to a gene; V was cut back by 4 bases and J by 0 bases. The CDR3 contains 16 residues. Germline V gene lookup returns CDR1 ENHRY and CDR2 SYGVKD.

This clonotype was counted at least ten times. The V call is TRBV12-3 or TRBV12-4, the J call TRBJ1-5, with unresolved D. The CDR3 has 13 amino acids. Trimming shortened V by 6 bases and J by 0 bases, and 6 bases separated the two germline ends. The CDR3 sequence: CASSWNSNQPQHF. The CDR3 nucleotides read TGTGCCAGCAGCTGGAATAGCAATCAGCCCCAGCATTTT.

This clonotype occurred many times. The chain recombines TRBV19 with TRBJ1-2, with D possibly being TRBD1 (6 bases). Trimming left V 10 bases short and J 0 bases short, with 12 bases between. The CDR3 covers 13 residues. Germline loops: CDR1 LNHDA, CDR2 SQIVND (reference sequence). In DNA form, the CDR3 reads TGTGCCACAACGGACAGTTCTAACTATGGCTACACCTTC. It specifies CATTDSSNYGYTF.

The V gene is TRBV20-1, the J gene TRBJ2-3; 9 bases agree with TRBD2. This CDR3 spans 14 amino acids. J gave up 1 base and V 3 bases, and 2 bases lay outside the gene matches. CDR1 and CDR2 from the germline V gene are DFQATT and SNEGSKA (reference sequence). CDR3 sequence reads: CSASSGGRTDTQYF. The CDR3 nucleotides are TGCAGTGCTAGCAGCGGGGGGCGCACAGATACGCAGTATTTT.

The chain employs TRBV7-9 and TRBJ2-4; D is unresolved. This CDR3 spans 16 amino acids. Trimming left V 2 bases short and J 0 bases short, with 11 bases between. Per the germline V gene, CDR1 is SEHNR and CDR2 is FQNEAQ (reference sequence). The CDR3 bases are TGTGCCAGCAGCTTACACAGCAGCATAGCCAAAAACATTCAGTACTTC. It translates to CASSLHSSIAKNIQYF.

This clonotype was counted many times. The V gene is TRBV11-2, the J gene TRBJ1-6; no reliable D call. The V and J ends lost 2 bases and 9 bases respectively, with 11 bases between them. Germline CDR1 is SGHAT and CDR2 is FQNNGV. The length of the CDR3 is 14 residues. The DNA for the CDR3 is TGTGCCAGCAGCTTACACCTAACGGGTTCACCCCTCCACTTT. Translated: CASSLHLTGSPLHF.

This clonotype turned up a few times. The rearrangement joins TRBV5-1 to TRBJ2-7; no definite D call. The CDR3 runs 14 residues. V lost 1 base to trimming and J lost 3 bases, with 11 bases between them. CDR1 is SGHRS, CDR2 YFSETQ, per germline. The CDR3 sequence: CASSLSGQSYEQYF. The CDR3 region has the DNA TGCGCCAGCAGCTTGAGTGGGCAGAGCTACGAGCAGTACTTC. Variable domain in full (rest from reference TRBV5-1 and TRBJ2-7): KAGVTQTPRYLIKTRGQQVTLSCSPISGHRSVSWYQQTPGQGLQFLFEYFSETQRNKGNFPGRFSGRQFSNSRSEMNVSTLELGDSALYLCASSLSGQSYEQYFGPGTRLTVT.

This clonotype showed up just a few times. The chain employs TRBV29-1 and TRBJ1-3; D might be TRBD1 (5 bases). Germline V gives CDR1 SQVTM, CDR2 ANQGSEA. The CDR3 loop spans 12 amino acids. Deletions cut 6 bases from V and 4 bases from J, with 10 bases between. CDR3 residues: CSVWTLGNTIYF. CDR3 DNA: TGCAGCGTGTGGACACTCGGAAACACCATATATTTT.

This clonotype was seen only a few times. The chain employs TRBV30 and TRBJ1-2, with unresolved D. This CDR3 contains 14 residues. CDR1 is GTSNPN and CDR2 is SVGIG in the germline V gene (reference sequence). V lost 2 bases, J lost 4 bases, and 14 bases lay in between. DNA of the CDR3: TGTGCCTGGAGTATACGCGACCTTTCCTATGGCTACACCTTC. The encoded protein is CAWSIRDLSYGYTF. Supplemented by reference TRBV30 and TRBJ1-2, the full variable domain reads SQTIHQWPATLVQPVGSPLSLECTVEGTSNPNLYWYRQAAGRGLQLLFYSVGIGQISSEVPQNLSASRPQDRQFILSSKKLLLSDSGFYLCAWSIRDLSYGYTFGSGTRLTVV.

The CDR3 loop is CASSYSPGYHYEQYF. The CDR3 nucleotides read TGTGCCAGCAGTTACTCGCCAGGGTACCACTACGAGCAGTACTTC. The chain is built from TRBV6-2 or TRBV6-3 and TRBJ2-7, with D tentatively TRBD1 (5 bases). Germline V gene lookup returns CDR1 MNHEY and CDR2 SVGEGT. The CDR3 is made up of 15 amino acids. Trimming removed 0 bases at V and 3 bases at J, with 12 bases between.

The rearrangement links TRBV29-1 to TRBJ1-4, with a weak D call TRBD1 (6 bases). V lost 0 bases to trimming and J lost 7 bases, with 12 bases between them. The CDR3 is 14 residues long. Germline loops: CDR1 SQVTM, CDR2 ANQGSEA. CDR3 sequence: CSVEEGTIGEKLFF. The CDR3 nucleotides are TGCAGCGTTGAAGAGGGGACAATAGGTGAAAAACTGTTTTTT.

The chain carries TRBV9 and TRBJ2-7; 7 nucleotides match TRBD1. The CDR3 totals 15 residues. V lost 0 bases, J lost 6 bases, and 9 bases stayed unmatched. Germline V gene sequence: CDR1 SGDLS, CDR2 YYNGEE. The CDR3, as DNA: TGTGCCAGCAGCGTAGAGGGGGCTAAACGATCCGAGCAGTACTTC. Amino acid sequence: CASSVEGAKRSEQYF.

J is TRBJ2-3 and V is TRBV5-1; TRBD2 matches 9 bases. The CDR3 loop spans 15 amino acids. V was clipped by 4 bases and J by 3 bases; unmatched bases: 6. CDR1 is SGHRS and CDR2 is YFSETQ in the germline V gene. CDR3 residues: CASSLSGGWTDTQYF. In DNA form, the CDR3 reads TGCGCCAGCAGCCTTAGCGGGGGATGGACAGATACGCAGTATTTT.

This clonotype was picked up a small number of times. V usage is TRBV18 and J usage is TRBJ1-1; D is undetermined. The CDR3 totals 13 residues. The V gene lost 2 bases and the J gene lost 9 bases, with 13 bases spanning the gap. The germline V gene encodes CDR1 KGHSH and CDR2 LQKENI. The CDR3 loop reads CASSPSNGPQAFF. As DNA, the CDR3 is TGTGCCAGCTCACCAAGCAATGGACCCCAAGCTTTCTTT.

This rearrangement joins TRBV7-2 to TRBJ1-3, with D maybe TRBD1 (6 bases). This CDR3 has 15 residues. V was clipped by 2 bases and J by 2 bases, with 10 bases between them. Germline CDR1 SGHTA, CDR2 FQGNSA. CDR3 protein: CASSLKSGAGNTIYF. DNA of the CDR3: TGTGCCAGCAGCTTAAAATCAGGGGCTGGAAACACCATATATTTT.

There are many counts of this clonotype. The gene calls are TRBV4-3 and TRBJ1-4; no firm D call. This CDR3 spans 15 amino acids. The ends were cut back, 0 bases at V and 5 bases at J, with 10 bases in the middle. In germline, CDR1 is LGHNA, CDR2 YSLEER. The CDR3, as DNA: TGCGCCAGCAGCCAAGATTTAAAGGGAAATGAAAAACTGTTTTTT. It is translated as CASSQDLKGNEKLFF.

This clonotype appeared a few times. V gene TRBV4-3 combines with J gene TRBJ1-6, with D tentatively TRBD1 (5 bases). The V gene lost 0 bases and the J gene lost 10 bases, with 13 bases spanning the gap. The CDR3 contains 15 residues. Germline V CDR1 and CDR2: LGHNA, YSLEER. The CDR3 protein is CASSQDEGVGSPLHF. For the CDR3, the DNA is TGCGCCAGCAGCCAAGATGAAGGGGTAGGGTCACCCCTCCACTTT.

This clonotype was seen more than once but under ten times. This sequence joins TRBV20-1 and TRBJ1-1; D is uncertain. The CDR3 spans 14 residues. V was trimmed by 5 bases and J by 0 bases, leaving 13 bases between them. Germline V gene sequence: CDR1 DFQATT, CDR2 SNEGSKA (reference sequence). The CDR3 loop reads CSALPFAMNTEAFF. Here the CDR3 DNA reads TGCAGTGCTCTCCCATTTGCAATGAACACTGAAGCTTTCTTT.

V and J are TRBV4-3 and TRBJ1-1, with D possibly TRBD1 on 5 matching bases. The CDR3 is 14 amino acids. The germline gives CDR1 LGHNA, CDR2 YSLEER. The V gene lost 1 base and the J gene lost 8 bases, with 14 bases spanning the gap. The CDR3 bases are TGCGCCAGCAGCCAAGGGGGCAGGGCAGACGAAGCTTTCTTT. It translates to CASSQGGRADEAFF.

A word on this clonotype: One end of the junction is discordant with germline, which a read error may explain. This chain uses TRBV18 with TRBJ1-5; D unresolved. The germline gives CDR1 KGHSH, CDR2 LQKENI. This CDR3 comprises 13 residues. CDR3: CASSPTINQAQHF. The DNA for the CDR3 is TGTGCCAGCTCACCCACGATTAATCAGGCCCAGCATTTT.

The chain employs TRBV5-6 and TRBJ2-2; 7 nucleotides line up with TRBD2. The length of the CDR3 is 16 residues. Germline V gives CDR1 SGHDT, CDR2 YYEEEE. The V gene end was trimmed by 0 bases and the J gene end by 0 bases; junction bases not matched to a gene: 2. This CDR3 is CASSLERGANTGELFF. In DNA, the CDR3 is TGTGCCAGCAGCTTGGAGCGGGGAGCGAACACCGGGGAGCTGTTTTTT.

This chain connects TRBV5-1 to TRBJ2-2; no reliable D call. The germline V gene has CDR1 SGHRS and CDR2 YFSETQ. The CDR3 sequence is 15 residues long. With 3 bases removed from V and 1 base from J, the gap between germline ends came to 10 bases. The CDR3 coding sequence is TGCGCCAGCAGCTCCGACGGTTGGAACACCGGGGAGCTGTTTTTT. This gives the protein CASSSDGWNTGELFF.

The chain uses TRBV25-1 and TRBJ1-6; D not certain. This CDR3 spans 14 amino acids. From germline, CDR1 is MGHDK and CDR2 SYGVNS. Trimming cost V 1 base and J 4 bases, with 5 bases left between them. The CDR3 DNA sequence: TGTGCCAGCAGTGAATCCGGGTATAATTCACCCCTCCACTTT. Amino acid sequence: CASSESGYNSPLHF.

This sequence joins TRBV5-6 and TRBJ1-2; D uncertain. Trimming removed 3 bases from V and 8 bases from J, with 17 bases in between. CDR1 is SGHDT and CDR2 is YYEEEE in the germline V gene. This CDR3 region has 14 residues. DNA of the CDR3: TGTGCCAGCAGCTACCCCGTTTCCCAGTTCGGCTACACCTTC. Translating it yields CASSYPVSQFGYTF.

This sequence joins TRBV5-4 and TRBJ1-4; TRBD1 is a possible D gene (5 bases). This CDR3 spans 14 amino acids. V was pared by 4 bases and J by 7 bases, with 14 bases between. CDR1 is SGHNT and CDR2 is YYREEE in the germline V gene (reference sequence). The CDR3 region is CASSGEEGPEKLFF. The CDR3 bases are TGTGCCAGCAGCGGTGAGGAGGGACCTGAAAAACTGTTTTTT.

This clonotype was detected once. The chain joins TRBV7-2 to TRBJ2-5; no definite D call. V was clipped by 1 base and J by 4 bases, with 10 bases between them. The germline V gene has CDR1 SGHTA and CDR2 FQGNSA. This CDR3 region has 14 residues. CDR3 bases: TGTGCCAGCAGCTTAGGTGTTTGGCCAGAGACCCAGTACTTC. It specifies CASSLGVWPETQYF.

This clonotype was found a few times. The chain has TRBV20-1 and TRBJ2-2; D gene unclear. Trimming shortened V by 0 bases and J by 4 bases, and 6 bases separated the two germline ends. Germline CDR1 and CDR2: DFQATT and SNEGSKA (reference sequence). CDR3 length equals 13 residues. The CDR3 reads CSARDHRTGELFF. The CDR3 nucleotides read TGCAGTGCTAGAGATCACCGCACCGGGGAGCTGTTTTTT.

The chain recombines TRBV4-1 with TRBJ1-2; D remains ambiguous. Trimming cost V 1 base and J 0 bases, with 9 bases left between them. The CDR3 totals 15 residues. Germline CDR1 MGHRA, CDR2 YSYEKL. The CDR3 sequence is CASSQASGANYGYTF. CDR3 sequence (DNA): TGCGCCAGCAGCCAAGCGTCGGGTGCTAACTATGGCTACACCTTC.